These T cell receptor beta chains were read from a single sample in a study of T cell changes during pregnancy in multiple sclerosis. The assay was immunoSEQ multiplex PCR, and TCRdb's table has in-frame clones only and misses some. The data hold over 40,000 clones, with almost 95% observed a single time. The source was peripheral blood, collected in the third trimester of pregnancy. These receptors all come from a female donor with multiple sclerosis, enrolled in a pregnancy study. CDR3s include the opening cysteine and the closing phenylalanine or tryptophan. A D gene is named only where the DNA matches it firmly. Expanded clones are given a class, and other clones once, few, many or no size at all.

>TRBJ2-2|-|TRBV14|TRBD1|17
TGTGCCAGCAGCCAATCTAGACAGGGGCTCCGTGCCGGGGAGCTGTTTTTT
CASSQSRQGLRAGELFF
>TRBJ2-7|-|TRBV21-1|-|18
TGTGCCAGCAGCAACCTGGGCCCCTACGCGGGAGCCCCCCACGAGCAGTACTTC
CASSNLGPYAGAPHEQYF
>TRBJ2-7|once|TRBV7-2|TRBD1|15
TGTGCCAGCAGCACCGGGACAGGTTTTCTCTACGAGCAGTACTTC
CASSTGTGFLYEQYF
>TRBJ1-1|-|TRBV7-3|TRBD1|16
TGTGCCAGCAGCTTAAGAGGTTACAGGGGGCGGACTGAAGCTTTCTTT
CASSLRGYRGRTEAFF
>TRBJ2-3|-|TRBV15|TRBD1|17
TGTGCCACCAGCAGACGCCGCACAGGGGGTCGTACAGATACGCAGTATTTT
CATSRRRTGGRTDTQYF
>TRBJ2-1|once|TRBV6-5|TRBD2|15
TGTGCCAGCAGTTCACTAGCGGGCCCCTACAATGAGCAGTTCTTC
CASSSLAGPYNEQFF
>TRBJ2-1|-|TRBV7-9|-|15
TGTGCCAGCAGCTTAGCGGGGCGGAAGAACAATGAGCAGTTCTTC
CASSLAGRKNNEQFF
>TRBJ2-5|-|TRBV5-1|TRBD2|15
TGCGCCAGCAGCGGGGGACTAGCGAGCCCCGGGACCCAGTACTTC
CASSGGLASPGTQYF
>TRBJ1-2|-|TRBV5-1|-|18
TGCGCCAGCAGCGACCATGGGGGCGACGCGAACTTTAACTATGGCTACACCTTC
CASSDHGGDANFNYGYTF
>TRBJ1-2|-|TRBV6-1|-|15
TGTGCCAGCAGTCGTGGACACTCTGATAACTATGGCTACACCTTC
CASSRGHSDNYGYTF
>TRBJ2-7|-|TRBV13|-|16
TGTGCCAGCAGTTCAGGGGCCGGAGATCGCGGCTACGAGCAGTACTTC
CASSSGAGDRGYEQYF
>TRBJ1-2|-|TRBV7-2|TRBD1|15
TGTGCCAGCAGTGTAGGACAGGGGGGGAACTATGGCTACACCTTC
CASSVGQGGNYGYTF
>TRBJ1-3|-|TRBV28|-|17
TGTGCCAGCAGTCTGGTTTCTGGGGGCGCGTATGGAAACACCATATATTTT
CASSLVSGGAYGNTIYF
>TRBJ2-2|-|TRBV6-6|TRBD2|13
TGTGCCAGCAGTGGGACTAGCCCCGGGGAGCTGTTTTTT
CASSGTSPGELFF
>TRBJ2-3|once|TRBV7-2|TRBD2|15
TGTGCCAGCAGCTTTACTAGCGGGAGAGGGGATACGCAGTATTTT
CASSFTSGRGDTQYF
>TRBJ1-2|-|TRBV30|-|15
TGTGCCTGGAGTGTTAGGGGCAGGTCTGGCTATGGCTACACCTTC
CAWSVRGRSGYGYTF
>TRBJ2-1|-|TRBV5-8|TRBD2|20
TGTGCCAGCAGCTTGGGAGGCTTAGCGGGAGGACTCGGGTCCTACAATGAGCAGTTCTTC
CASSLGGLAGGLGSYNEQFF
>TRBJ2-1|-|TRBV28|TRBD1|15
TGTGCCAGCAGTTTACTCGGGACAGGATACAATGAGCAGTTCTTC
CASSLLGTGYNEQFF
>TRBJ1-1|once|TRBV27|TRBD1|14
TGTGCCAGCAGCCCCGGGACAGGGGTAATGGGGGCTTTCTTT
CASSPGTGVMGAFF
>TRBJ2-7|once|TRBV5-1|TRBD1|14
TGCGCCAGCTCCCGGGACAGGGGTCGGGACGAGCAGTACTTC
CASSRDRGRDEQYF
>TRBJ2-1|-|TRBV5-1|TRBD2|16
TGCGCCAGCAGTCGTTGGGGGAGGGCCCCCTACAATGAGCAGTTCTTC
CASSRWGRAPYNEQFF
>TRBJ2-7|-|TRBV7-9|-|15
TGTGCCAGCAGCGGGTTCTCCGGGAGTAGGTACGAGCAGTACTTC
CASSGFSGSRYEQYF
>TRBJ1-1|-|TRBV19|-|13
TGTGCCAGTAGTAGGAACAGGGCCACTGAAGCTTTCTTT
CASSRNRATEAFF
>TRBJ2-3|-|TRBV28|TRBD2|15
TGTGCCAGCAGTTTCATAGCGGGAGGTCAAGATACGCAGTATTTT
CASSFIAGGQDTQYF
>TRBJ1-5|-|TRBV19|-|14
TGTGCCAGTAGATACGGGTATAGCAATCAGCCCCAGCATTTT
CASRYGYSNQPQHF
>TRBJ2-2|-|TRBV7-9|-|14
TGTGCCAGCAGCTTAATCGTATCCACCGGGGAGCTGTTTTTT
CASSLIVSTGELFF
>TRBJ1-4|-|TRBV2|-|15
TGTGCCAGCAGTGACCAGGGAACAACTAATGAAAAACTGTTTTTT
CASSDQGTTNEKLFF
>TRBJ1-6|-|TRBV6-5|-|15
TGTGCCAGCAGCAGATCAGTTACCTATAATTCACCCCTCCACTTT
CASSRSVTYNSPLHF
>TRBJ1-1|-|TRBV6-5|TRBD1|14
TGTGCCAGCAGCCGACAGGGCCGTGGCACTGAAGCTTTCTTT
CASSRQGRGTEAFF
>TRBJ2-1|-|TRBV6-1|TRBD2|15
TGTGCCAGCAGTGAACCCGGACTAGCGGGGGGGGAGCAGTTCTTC
CASSEPGLAGGEQFF
>TRBJ2-1|-|TRBV11-3|TRBD2|15
TGTGCCAGCAGCTTAGTGCTAGCGGGAGTCAATGAGCAGTTCTTC
CASSLVLAGVNEQFF
>TRBJ1-1|-|TRBV28|TRBD1|14
TGTGCCAGCAGTGGGCGGGACAGAGTAACTGAAGCTTTCTTT
CASSGRDRVTEAFF
>TRBJ2-3|once|TRBV4-3|TRBD1|15
TGCGCCAGCAGCCATACCGGGACAGGGACAGATACGCAGTATTTT
CASSHTGTGTDTQYF
>TRBJ1-2|-|TRBV29-1|TRBD1|15
TGCAGCGTTGGGGGACAGGGGTCACTAAGCTATGGCTACACCTTC
CSVGGQGSLSYGYTF
>TRBJ2-1|-|TRBV27|TRBD2|14
TGTGCCACCCGCCGGCTAGCGGTAATCAATGAGCAGTTCTTC
CATRRLAVINEQFF
>TRBJ1-2|-|TRBV28|-|15
TGTGCCAGCAGCGTAGACAGGCTGGGAGCCTATGGCTACACCTTC
CASSVDRLGAYGYTF
>TRBJ2-1|-|TRBV15|TRBD2|16
TGTGCCACCAGCAGAGATCGGGGACTATACGTCAATGAGCAGTTCTTC
CATSRDRGLYVNEQFF